Each of the 4 T cell receptor beta chains below was sequenced from the same sample in a study of persistence of HIV-infected CD4 T cells. Cells were stimulated with overlapping HIV-1 Gag 15-mer peptides. Memory cells lacking CD40L and CD69 with high CD45RO were sorted. This was the immunoSEQ version 4 assay in survey mode. Some clones are missing from TCRdb's copy, which holds only in-frame ones; the method was immunoSEQ multiplex PCR. There are around 39,000 clones in the sample; 82% occur only once, and approximately 1% lies in the top ten. No cognate antigen is known for these TCRs. Sequences were derived from cultured CD4+ T cells from PBMCs, sampled from a patient who received antiretroviral therapy. The source of these receptors is an adult with HIV. The donor label of this sample is uncertain.

The chain has TRBV5-1 and TRBJ1-3; D uncertain. The V gene lost 0 bases and the J gene lost 0 bases, with 13 bases spanning the gap. The CDR3 totals 17 residues. In germline, CDR1 is SGHRS, CDR2 YFSETQ. The CDR3 coding sequence is TGCGCCAGCAGCTTGGCCGGAGGGATATACTCTGGAAACACCATATATTTT. Its translation is CASSLAGGIYSGNTIYF.

The chain uses TRBV12-5 and TRBJ1-1; weak D call: TRBD1 (6 bases). Germline V lookup: CDR1 LGHNT, CDR2 FRNRAP. V dropped 0 bases and J dropped 7 bases, with 6 bases sitting between them. The CDR3 contains 12 residues. The CDR3 DNA is TGTGCTAGTGGTTTGGTACAGGGTGAAGCTTTCTTT. Translating it yields CASGLVQGEAFF.

This chain links TRBV10-2 with TRBJ1-3; a possible D gene is TRBD1 (5 bases). The germline CDR1 and CDR2 sequences are WSHSY and SAAADI. The V gene lost 7 bases and the J gene lost 0 bases, with 13 bases spanning the gap. This CDR3 region has 15 residues. CDR3 region: CASKGYDDSGNTIYF. CDR3 DNA: TGCGCCAGCAAGGGGTACGACGACTCTGGAAACACCATATATTTT.

This sequence joins TRBV9 and TRBJ1-4; D is ambiguous. The CDR3 has 14 amino acids. V was trimmed by 5 bases and J by 7 bases, leaving 15 bases between them. Germline V gene sequence: CDR1 SGDLS, CDR2 YYNGEE. Written as DNA, the CDR3 is TGTGCCAGCAGTCGCGCGTATGGGTCTGAAAAACTGTTTTTT. It encodes CASSRAYGSEKLFF.